Shown below are 11 T cell receptor beta chains from a single sample sequenced in a study of blood T cell repertoires in COVID-19. Generated by immunoSEQ multiplex PCR, the TCRdb table keeps only in-frame clones and is missing some. Among roughly 170,000 clones, about 80% were seen once, and the ten largest hold 5.5% to 7.5%. The sample consisted of peripheral blood. The receptors were gathered from a human donor in a cohort sampled during active COVID-19.

The J gene is TRBJ1-2, the V gene TRBV5-4; D is ambiguous. The germline V gene encodes CDR1 SGHNT and CDR2 YYREEE (reference sequence). This CDR3 contains 15 residues. V was clipped by 0 bases and J by 5 bases, with 14 bases between them. The CDR3 nucleotides are TGTGCCAGCAGCTTGGAGTTCGAAGCCTTTTATGGCTACACCTTC. It codes for CASSLEFEAFYGYTF.

This clone showed up just once. The chain has TRBV30 and TRBJ1-3; 9 nucleotides align to TRBD1. CDR1 GTSNPN and CDR2 SVGIG come from the germline V gene (reference sequence). The CDR3 covers 15 residues. J lost 5 bases, V lost 3 bases, and 8 bases had no gene match. CDR3 sequence reads: CAWSEPGQGRNTIYF. The CDR3 DNA follows: TGTGCCTGGAGCGAACCGGGACAGGGCCGAAACACCATATATTTT.

The chain links TRBV5-4 to TRBJ2-3, with D maybe TRBD2 (6 bases). Germline assignment: CDR1 SGHNT and CDR2 YYREEE (reference sequence). This CDR3 has 14 amino acids. Trimming removed 10 bases from V and 4 bases from J, with 19 bases in between. In DNA form, the CDR3 reads TGTGCCGTACAAAGGCGGGATGGCGCAGATACGCAGTATTTT. It yields the protein CAVQRRDGADTQYF.

The chain carries TRBV6-2 or TRBV6-3 and TRBJ1-5, with D hard to call. The CDR3 loop spans 15 amino acids. Trimming stripped 0 bases from V and 7 bases from J, with 13 bases between. From germline, CDR1 is MNHEY and CDR2 SVGEGT. CDR3 sequence (DNA): TGTGCCAGCAGTTACTCGAGGAGGGCGGGGCAGCCCCAGCATTTT. It specifies CASSYSRRAGQPQHF.

The count of this clone is one. This chain connects TRBV19 to TRBJ1-2; D is ambiguous. V shed 3 bases and J shed 5 bases, with 16 bases lying between them. The CDR3 is 15 residues long. The germline V gene encodes CDR1 LNHDA and CDR2 SQIVND (reference sequence). The CDR3 sequence is CASSMAKRAAYGYTF. The CDR3 region has the DNA TGTGCCAGTAGTATGGCGAAGAGGGCAGCATATGGCTACACCTTC.

The chain links TRBV5-4 to TRBJ2-1; 12 bases fit TRBD1. J lost 9 bases, V lost 3 bases, and 4 bases had no gene match. Germline-derived CDR1 and CDR2 are SGHNT and YYREEE (reference sequence). This CDR3 has 14 amino acids. DNA of the CDR3: TGTGCCAGCAGCTCACGGGACAGGGGGCCTGAGCAGTTCTTC. As protein: CASSSRDRGPEQFF. Using reference TRBV5-4 and TRBJ2-1 for the parts outside the CDR3, the full variable domain is ETGVTQSPTHLIKTRGQQVTLRCSSQSGHNTVSWYQQALGQGPQFIFQYYREEENGRGNFPPRFSGLQFPNYSSELNVNALELDDSALYLCASSSRDRGPEQFFGPGTRLTVL.

The genes are TRBV4-1 and TRBJ2-1; D possibly corresponds to TRBD2 (7 bases). Trimming removed 1 base from V and 8 bases from J, with 15 bases in between. This CDR3 spans 15 amino acids. Germline CDR1 MGHRA, CDR2 YSYEKL. The CDR3 bases are TGCGCCAGCAGCCAAGTGAGGGGGGGGGCCGATGAGCAGTTCTTC. It is translated as CASSQVRGGADEQFF.

The chain recombines TRBV7-2 with TRBJ2-3, with D uncertain. Germline-derived CDR1 and CDR2 are SGHTA and FQGNSA. The V and J ends lost 2 bases and 3 bases respectively, with 12 bases between them. The CDR3 loop spans 15 amino acids. The CDR3 nucleotides read TGTGCCAGCAGCTTACGATCGAGTGGTACAGATACGCAGTATTTT. It is translated as CASSLRSSGTDTQYF.

This clone came up once. The rearrangement links TRBV7-9 to TRBJ2-3; D remains ambiguous. Germline CDR1 SEHNR, CDR2 FQNEAQ (reference sequence). With 1 base removed from V and 2 bases from J, the gap between germline ends came to 7 bases. The CDR3 is made up of 14 amino acids. Here the CDR3 DNA reads TGTGCCAGCAGCTTAGGGCTTGACACAGATACGCAGTATTTT. Translated, it gives CASSLGLDTDTQYF.

This chain uses TRBV27 with TRBJ1-2; no clear D. Looked up from germline, CDR1 is MNHEY and CDR2 is SMNVEV (reference sequence). Trimming cost V 6 bases and J 7 bases, with 9 bases left between them. This CDR3 is built from 11 residues. CDR3 in DNA: TGTGCCAGCAGGAGTGGGAGTGGCTACACCTTC. Its translation: CASRSGSGYTF.

This clone was counted between two and nine times. This sequence joins TRBV5-1 and TRBJ1-3; no definite D call. The ends were cut back, 0 bases at V and 3 bases at J, with 13 bases in the middle. Germline CDR1 and CDR2: SGHRS and YFSETQ. The CDR3 totals 16 residues. CDR3 bases: TGCGCCAGCAGCTTGGCGGGGATAGCCCGTGGAAACACCATATATTTT. Residues: CASSLAGIARGNTIYF.